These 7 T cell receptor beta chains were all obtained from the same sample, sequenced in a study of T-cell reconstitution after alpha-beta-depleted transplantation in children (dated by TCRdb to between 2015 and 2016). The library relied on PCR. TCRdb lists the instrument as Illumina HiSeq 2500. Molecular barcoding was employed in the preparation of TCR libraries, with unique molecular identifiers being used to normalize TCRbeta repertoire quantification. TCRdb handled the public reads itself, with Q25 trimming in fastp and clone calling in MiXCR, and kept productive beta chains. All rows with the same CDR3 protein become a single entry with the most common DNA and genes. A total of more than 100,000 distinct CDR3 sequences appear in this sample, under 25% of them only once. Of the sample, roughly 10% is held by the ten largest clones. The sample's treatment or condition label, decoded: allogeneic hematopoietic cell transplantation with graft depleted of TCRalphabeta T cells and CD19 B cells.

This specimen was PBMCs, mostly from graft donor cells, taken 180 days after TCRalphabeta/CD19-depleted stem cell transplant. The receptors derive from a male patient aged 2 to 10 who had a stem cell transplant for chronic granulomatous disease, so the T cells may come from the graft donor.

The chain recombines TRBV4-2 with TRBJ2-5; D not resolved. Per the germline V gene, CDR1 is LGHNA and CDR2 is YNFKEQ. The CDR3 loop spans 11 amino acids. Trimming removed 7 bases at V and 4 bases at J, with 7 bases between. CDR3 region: CASTVRETQYF. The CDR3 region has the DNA TGTGCCAGCACCGTCAGAGAGACCCAGTACTTC.

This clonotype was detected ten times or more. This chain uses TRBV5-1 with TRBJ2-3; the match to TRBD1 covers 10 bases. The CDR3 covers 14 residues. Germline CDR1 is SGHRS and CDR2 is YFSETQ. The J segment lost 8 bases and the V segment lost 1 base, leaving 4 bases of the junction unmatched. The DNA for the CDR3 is TGCGCCAGCAGCTTGAGACAGGGGGCGGGTACGCAGTATTTT. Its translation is CASSLRQGAGTQYF.

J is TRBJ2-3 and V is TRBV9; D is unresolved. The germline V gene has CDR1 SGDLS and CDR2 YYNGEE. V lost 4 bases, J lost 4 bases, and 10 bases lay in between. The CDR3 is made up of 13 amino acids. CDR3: CASSLPGSDTQYF. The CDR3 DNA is TGTGCCAGCAGCCTCCCAGGTTCAGATACGCAGTATTTT.

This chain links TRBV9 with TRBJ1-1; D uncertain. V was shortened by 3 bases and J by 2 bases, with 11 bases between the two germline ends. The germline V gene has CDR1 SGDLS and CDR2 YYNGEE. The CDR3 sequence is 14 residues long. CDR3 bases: TGTGCCAGCAGCGCCGGACTGATCAACACTGAAGCTTTCTTT. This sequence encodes CASSAGLINTEAFF.

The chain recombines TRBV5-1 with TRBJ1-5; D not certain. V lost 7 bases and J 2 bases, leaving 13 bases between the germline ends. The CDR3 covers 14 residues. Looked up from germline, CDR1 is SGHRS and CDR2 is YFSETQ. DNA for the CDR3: TGCGCCAGCCGCCAAGGGTATGGCAATCAGCCCCAGCATTTT. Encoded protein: CASRQGYGNQPQHF.

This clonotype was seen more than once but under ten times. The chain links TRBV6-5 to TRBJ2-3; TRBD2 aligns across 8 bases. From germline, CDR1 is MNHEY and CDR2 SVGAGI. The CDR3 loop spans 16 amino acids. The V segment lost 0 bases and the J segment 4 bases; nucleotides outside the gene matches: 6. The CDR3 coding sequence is TGTGCCAGCAGTTACTCTAGCGGGGTGGGCGCAGATACGCAGTATTTT. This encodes CASSYSSGVGADTQYF.

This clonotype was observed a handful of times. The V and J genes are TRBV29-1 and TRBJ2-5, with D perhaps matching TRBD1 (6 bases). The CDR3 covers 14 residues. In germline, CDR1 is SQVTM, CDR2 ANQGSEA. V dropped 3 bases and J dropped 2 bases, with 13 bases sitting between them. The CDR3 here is CSVELADRQETQYF. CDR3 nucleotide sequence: TGCAGCGTTGAGTTGGCGGACAGACAAGAGACCCAGTACTTC. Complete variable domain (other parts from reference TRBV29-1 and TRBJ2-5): SAVISQKPSRDICQRGTSLTIQCQVDSQVTMMFWYRQQPGQSLTLIATANQGSEATYESGFVIDKFPISRPNLTFSTLTVSNMSPEDSSIYLCSVELADRQETQYFGPGTRLLVL.